These 6 T cell receptor beta chains came from one sample sequenced in a study of siplizumab effects on memory and regulatory T cells. TCRdb's table, derived via immunoSEQ multiplex PCR, lists solely in-frame clones and lacks some. Among approximately 100,000 clones listed, about 91% were seen once. The sample taken for sequencing was Tregs sorted from blood. These receptors were taken from a human donor in good health.

The chain couples TRBV6-5 to TRBJ2-2, with 7 bases fitting TRBD1. CDR3 length: 15 residues. J gave up 2 bases and V 5 bases, and 5 bases lay outside the gene matches. Per germline, CDR1 MNHEY and CDR2 SVGAGI. The CDR3 DNA follows: TGTGCCAGCAGTGCCGGGGACAGAAACACCGGGGAGCTGTTTTTT. Its protein product is CASSAGDRNTGELFF.

The CDR3 protein is CASSRTGVYTGELFF. The DNA for the CDR3 is TGTGCCAGCTCACGTACCGGGGTATACACCGGGGAGCTGTTTTTT. The chain links TRBV18 to TRBJ2-2, with D possibly being TRBD2 (5 bases). The V gene's germline CDR1 is KGHSH and CDR2 LQKENI. The CDR3 extends over 15 amino acids. The V and J ends lost 4 bases and 3 bases respectively, with 12 bases between them.

V gene TRBV30 combines with J gene TRBJ1-3; D not certain. The germline gives CDR1 GTSNPN, CDR2 SVGIG (reference sequence). The CDR3 has 12 amino acids. The V end was cut by 2 bases, the J end by 4 bases, with 6 bases between. The DNA for the CDR3 is TGTGCCTGGAGTAACCTCGGAAACACCATATATTTT. It codes for CAWSNLGNTIYF.

DNA of the CDR3: TGTGCCAGCAGCCCAGCGGGGCTGGCAGATACGCAGTATTTT. Translating it yields CASSPAGLADTQYF. The chain recombines TRBV7-2 with TRBJ2-3; TRBD2 matches 7 bases. Losses at the gene ends were 5 bases for V and 4 bases for J; bases not matched to a gene: 6. CDR1 SGHTA and CDR2 FQGNSA come from the germline V gene. The CDR3 is made up of 14 amino acids.

The chain combines TRBV5-1 with TRBJ1-3; D ambiguous. CDR3 length: 16 amino acids. V was trimmed by 5 bases and J by 0 bases, leaving 15 bases between them. The germline V gene encodes CDR1 SGHRS and CDR2 YFSETQ. The CDR3 DNA reads TGCGCCAGCAGTAGTACATCTCTTGGCTCTGGAAACACCATATATTTT. The encoded protein is CASSSTSLGSGNTIYF. Supplemented by reference TRBV5-1 and TRBJ1-3, the full variable domain reads KAGVTQTPRYLIKTRGQQVTLSCSPISGHRSVSWYQQTPGQGLQFLFEYFSETQRNKGNFPGRFSGRQFSNSRSEMNVSTLELGDSALYLCASSSTSLGSGNTIYFGEGSWLTVV.

This rearrangement joins TRBV6-1 to TRBJ1-1, with a tentative D call TRBD1 (5 bases). V was trimmed by 10 bases and J by 11 bases, leaving 17 bases between them. Germline assignment: CDR1 MNHNS and CDR2 SASEGT. This CDR3 has 11 residues. In DNA, the CDR3 is TGTGCCATCGGACCGAGGGGTAAGGCTTTCTTT. This codes for CAIGPRGKAFF.